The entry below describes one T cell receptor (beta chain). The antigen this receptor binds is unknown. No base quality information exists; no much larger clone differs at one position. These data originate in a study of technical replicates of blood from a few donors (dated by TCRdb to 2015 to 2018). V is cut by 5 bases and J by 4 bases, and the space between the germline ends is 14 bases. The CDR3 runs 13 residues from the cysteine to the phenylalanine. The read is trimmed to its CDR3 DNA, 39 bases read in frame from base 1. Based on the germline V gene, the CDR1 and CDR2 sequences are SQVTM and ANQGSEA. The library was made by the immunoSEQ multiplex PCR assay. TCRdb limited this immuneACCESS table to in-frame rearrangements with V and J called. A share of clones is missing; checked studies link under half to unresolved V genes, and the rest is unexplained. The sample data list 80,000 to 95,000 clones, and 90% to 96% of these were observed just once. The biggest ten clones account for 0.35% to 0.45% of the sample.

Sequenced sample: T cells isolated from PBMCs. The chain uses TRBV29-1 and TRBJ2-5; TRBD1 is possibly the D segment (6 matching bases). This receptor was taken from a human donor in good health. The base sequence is TGCAGCGTTCGACAGGCATGGGGAGAGACCCAGTACTTC. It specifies CSVRQAWGETQYF.